These 10 T cell receptor beta chains were all obtained from the same sample, sequenced in a study of blood T cell repertoires in COVID-19. This table comes from immunoSEQ multiplex PCR, and its TCRdb copy is limited to in-frame clones, with some not included. The repertoire holds 80,000 or so clones, roughly 78% seen once, with 8% to 13% in the top ten. Sequenced: peripheral blood. These receptor sequences come from a man between 60 and 70 years old with acute or convalescent COVID-19.

The genes are TRBV3-1 (or the pseudogene TRBV3-2) and TRBJ2-7, with TRBD2 matching 10 bases. The CDR3 sequence is 15 residues long. V dropped 1 base and J dropped 7; count of bases not matched to a gene: 7. Germline V lookup: CDR1 LGHDT, CDR2 YNNKEL (reference sequence). CDR3 protein: CASSQGTSGLGEQYF. The CDR3 nucleotides are TGTGCCAGCAGCCAAGGGACTAGCGGATTAGGAGAGCAGTACTTC.

The chain recombines TRBV7-3 with TRBJ2-5; tentatively, D is TRBD1 (6 bases). The CDR3 is made up of 12 amino acids. Germline values: CDR1 SGHTA, CDR2 FQGTGA. Deletions cut 4 bases from V and 3 bases from J, with 6 bases between. This CDR3 reads CASSSGEETQYF. CDR3 DNA: TGTGCCAGCAGCTCAGGGGAAGAGACCCAGTACTTC.

CDR3 in DNA: TGTGCCAGCAGTTTCCAATCGACAACTGGAAACACCATATATTTT. Residues: CASSFQSTTGNTIYF. The rearrangement links TRBV6-2 or TRBV6-3 to TRBJ1-3; no clear D. Trimming removed 4 bases at V and 2 bases at J, with 12 bases between. Germline-derived CDR1 and CDR2 are MNHEY and SVGEGT. This CDR3 region has 15 residues.

This sequence joins TRBV7-2 and TRBJ1-1; D not certain. V was trimmed by 3 bases and J by 1 base, leaving 6 bases between them. Germline CDR1 SGHTA, CDR2 FQGNSA. This CDR3 contains 13 residues. The CDR3 DNA reads TGTGCCAGCAGCTTTGTCCAGAACACTGAAGCTTTCTTT. It specifies CASSFVQNTEAFF.

V gene TRBV9 combines with J gene TRBJ1-6; the D gene is possibly TRBD1 (5 bases). Trimming removed 2 bases from V and 6 bases from J, with 12 bases in between. This CDR3 is built from 15 residues. Germline values: CDR1 SGDLS, CDR2 YYNGEE. The CDR3 DNA sequence: TGTGCCAGCAGCGTGGACGGACACCTTAATTCACCCCTCCACTTT. It yields the protein CASSVDGHLNSPLHF.

The rearrangement joins TRBV2 to TRBJ2-3; no reliable D call. This CDR3 has 13 residues. Trimming left V 6 bases short and J 0 bases short, with 7 bases between. Germline V gives CDR1 SNHLY, CDR2 FYNNEI. The CDR3 coding sequence is TGTGCCAGCAGGACTGACAGCACAGATACGCAGTATTTT. Translated: CASRTDSTDTQYF.

This chain uses TRBV7-2 with TRBJ1-2; D remains unclear. V lost 2 bases and J 8 bases, leaving 9 bases between the germline ends. Germline loops: CDR1 SGHTA, CDR2 FQGNSA. This CDR3 is 12 amino acids long. Here the CDR3 DNA reads TGTGCCAGCAGCTTAAACGGGAGAGGCTACACCTTC. This codes for CASSLNGRGYTF.

V usage is TRBV19 and J usage is TRBJ2-4; D is perhaps TRBD1 (6 bases). V lost 5 bases, J lost 6 bases, and 14 bases lay in between. Per the germline V gene, CDR1 is LNHDA and CDR2 is SQIVND (reference sequence). This CDR3 region has 14 residues. CDR3 loop: CASSFTGMGNIQYF. CDR3 in DNA: TGTGCCAGTAGTTTCACAGGGATGGGAAACATTCAGTACTTC.

In this sample, this clone turned up a few times. The DNA for the CDR3 is TGTGCCAGCTCACCAGGGGACAGGGGACCTGGCTACACCTTC. Amino acids: CASSPGDRGPGYTF. The chain employs TRBV18 and TRBJ1-2, with 10 bases fitting TRBD1. In germline, CDR1 is KGHSH, CDR2 LQKENI. This CDR3 region has 14 residues. J was trimmed by 7 bases and V by 2 bases; bases with no gene match: 4. The complete variable domain, with remaining parts taken from reference TRBV18 and TRBJ1-2, reads NAGVMQNPRHLVRRRGQEARLRCSPMKGHSHVYWYRQLPEEGLKFMVYLQKENIIDESGMPKERFSAEFPKEGPSILRIQQVVRGDSAAYFCASSPGDRGPGYTFGSGTRLTVV.

V and J are TRBV2 and TRBJ1-1; D unresolved. The CDR3 sequence is 14 residues long. V lost 4 bases and J 1 base, leaving 10 bases between the germline ends. CDR1 and CDR2 (germline): SNHLY, FYNNEI. CDR3 sequence: CASSAEVPNTEAFF. The CDR3 DNA is TGTGCCAGCAGTGCGGAGGTCCCGAACACTGAAGCTTTCTTT.